This paragraph reports one T cell receptor (beta chain). Its specificity is unknown. What was amplified from RNA transcripts were TCR beta CDR3 regions. With the HTBI primer set, the TCR CDR3 went through a first round of RT-PCR. MiXCR, applied by TCRdb to the multiplex PCR reads, yields one record per CDR3 protein. The repertoire has roughly 700,000 distinct CDR3 sequences, about 35% of them found once; the top ten carry about a third. The data derive from a study of T cells in Graves' hyperthyroidism and ophthalmopathy. Study outcomes and limitations: Expanded thyroid clonotypes (above 0.001) were mostly also found in blood. Researchers report that a 13 V-J model separated ophthalmopathy from stable hyperthyroidism.

Graves' hyperthyroidism was deemed stable given no ophthalmopathy progression within 18 months. The study left out patients who had uncontrolled infection, other autoimmune disease, pregnancy or lactation. This CDR3 has 14 amino acids. The V gene lost 10 bases and the J gene lost 11 bases, with 21 bases spanning the gap. Germline V gene data show CDR1 as WNHNN and CDR2 as SYGVQD (reference sequence). Material: blood. The rearrangement uses TRBV10-1 and TRBJ1-6; no clear D gene. The receptor's source is a woman aged 40 to 50 with Graves' hyperthyroidism. In DNA, the CDR3 is TGCGCCAAGTTCCCGACGGGGAGTAGGACACCCCTCCACTTT. This gives the protein CAKFPTGSRTPLHF.